This is a list of T cell receptor beta chains from one sample in a study of T cells in localized non-small cell lung cancer. Clones were read by immunoSEQ multiplex PCR, and TCRdb kept only the in-frame ones, dropping some. The data show about 870 clones, around 20% seen once. Specimen: normal lung tissue next to the tumor, collected before any cancer treatment. The receptors here all came from a male donor aged 60 or older with stage II squamous cell lung carcinoma. The CDR3 runs from the conserved cysteine through the conserved F or W. D genes are given only for firm matches. Size tells how often a clone was seen (once, few, many) or the class of an expanded clone, and some rows leave it out.

d_call,j_call,v_call,clone_size,cdr3_aa,cdr3_nt
TRBD1,TRBJ2-3,TRBV11-3,few,CASSSQGAQTDTQYF,TGTGCCAGCAGCTCCCAGGGGGCGCAAACAGATACGCAGTATTTT
TRBD2,TRBJ2-2,TRBV6-8,few,CASTQTSTSGYTGELFF,TGTGCCAGCACCCAAACCTCGACTAGCGGGTACACCGGGGAGCTGTTTTTT
TRBD2,TRBJ2-7,TRBV28,-,CASSSQAAGGIHEQYF,TGTGCCAGCAGTTCCCAGGCAGCGGGAGGGATCCACGAGCAGTACTTC
TRBD2,TRBJ2-2,TRBV29-1,-,CSVVGGGPGELFF,TGCAGCGTTGTCGGGGGGGGACCCGGGGAGCTGTTTTTT
-,TRBJ2-5,TRBV11-3,-,CASSLVQGGEETQYF,TGTGCCAGCAGCTTGGTACAGGGTGGGGAGGAGACCCAGTACTTC
TRBD2,TRBJ2-3,TRBV19,few,CASSRGLATFTDTQYF,TGTGCCAGTAGTAGGGGACTAGCGACCTTCACAGATACGCAGTATTTT
TRBD2,TRBJ2-1,TRBV6-8,-,CASSPSLAGGPGNEQFF,TGTGCCAGCAGTCCGAGTCTAGCGGGAGGGCCGGGGAATGAGCAGTTCTTC
TRBD1,TRBJ2-5,TRBV11-3,medium-sized,CASSSTGGSETQYF,TGTGCCAGCAGCTCGACAGGGGGCTCGGAGACCCAGTACTTC
TRBD1,TRBJ2-1,TRBV11-3,-,CASSGGGTGYNEQFF,TGTGCCAGCAGCGGGGGAGGGACAGGGTACAATGAGCAGTTCTTC
-,TRBJ2-7,TRBV28,few,CASSLTEGGYEQYF,TGTGCCAGCAGTTTAACGGAGGGGGGCTACGAGCAGTACTTC
TRBD2,TRBJ2-3,TRBV6-8,-,CAITGGIRDTQYF,TGTGCCATAACGGGGGGGATAAGAGATACGCAGTATTTT
TRBD1,TRBJ2-2,TRBV6-8,-,CASSYGTVINTGELFF,TGTGCCAGCAGTTACGGGACAGTAATTAACACCGGGGAGCTGTTTTTT
TRBD2,TRBJ2-1,TRBV30,few,CAGGGAGLELDEQFF,TGTGCCGGTGGGGGAGCGGGATTGGAGCTGGATGAGCAGTTCTTC
TRBD2,TRBJ2-7,TRBV9,-,CASSGLASYEQYF,TGTGCCAGCAGTGGACTAGCGTCGTACGAGCAGTACTTC
TRBD2,TRBJ2-1,TRBV11-3,-,CASGLAGWYNEQFF,TGTGCCAGCGGGCTAGCGGGTTGGTACAATGAGCAGTTCTTC
TRBD2,TRBJ2-1,TRBV11-3,-,CASSLGGRADEQFF,TGTGCCAGCAGCTTAGGCGGGAGGGCCGATGAGCAGTTCTTC
-,TRBJ1-3,TRBV9,large,CASSPQLAGNTIYF,TGTGCCAGCAGCCCCCAATTGGCTGGAAACACCATATATTTT
-,TRBJ1-5,TRBV11-3,-,CASSLIRGTGQPQHF,TGTGCCAGCAGTCTAATTAGGGGAACGGGTCAGCCCCAGCATTTT
TRBD1,TRBJ2-7,TRBV29-1,large,CSVATGAYEQYF,TGCAGCGTGGCGACAGGGGCCTACGAGCAGTACTTC
TRBD2,TRBJ2-7,TRBV30,large,CAFLLAGNAYEQYF,TGTGCCTTCCTCCTAGCGGGAAATGCCTACGAGCAGTACTTC
-,TRBJ2-7,TRBV28,-,CASSLRTIPYEQYF,TGTGCCAGCAGTTTAAGGACTATTCCGTACGAGCAGTACTTC
-,TRBJ2-1,TRBV6-8,few,CASTSDREPYNEQFF,TGTGCCAGCACCTCAGACAGAGAACCGTACAATGAGCAGTTCTTC
TRBD1,TRBJ2-3,TRBV9,medium-sized,CASSVLTGSTDTQYF,TGTGCCAGCAGCGTATTGACAGGGTCCACAGATACGCAGTATTTT
-,TRBJ1-1,TRBV5-1,-,CASSLGQANTEAFF,TGCGCCAGCAGCTTGGGACAGGCAAACACTGAAGCTTTCTTT
-,TRBJ1-1,TRBV29-1,-,CSVAGAGTEAFF,TGCAGCGTTGCCGGGGCGGGCACTGAAGCTTTCTTT
-,TRBJ1-1,TRBV9,few,CASSAGGTEAFF,TGTGCCAGCAGCGCGGGTGGCACTGAAGCTTTCTTT
-,TRBJ2-1,TRBV6-8,few,CASSSRKWQGSSYNEQFF,TGTGCCAGCAGCTCCCGGAAGTGGCAGGGAAGCTCCTACAATGAGCAGTTCTTC
-,TRBJ2-7,TRBV18,large,CASSPGGDEQYF,TGTGCCAGCTCCCCGGGTGGGGACGAGCAGTACTTC
TRBD2,TRBJ2-7,TRBV25-1,few,CASSDGTSSVKQYF,TGTGCCAGCAGTGACGGGACTAGTTCGGTCAAGCAGTACTTC
-,TRBJ2-1,TRBV18,-,CASSPGARRNEQFF,TGTGCCAGCTCACCAGGAGCTCGGCGGAATGAGCAGTTCTTC
-,TRBJ2-5,TRBV28,large,CASRGRGETQYF,TGTGCCAGCAGGGGAAGGGGAGAGACCCAGTACTTC
-,TRBJ2-5,TRBV4-1,-,CASSQVVPEYGTQYF,TGCGCCAGCAGCCAAGTAGTCCCGGAATATGGGACCCAGTACTTC
TRBD1,TRBJ1-1,TRBV11-3,medium-sized,CASSFPGGANTEAFF,TGTGCCAGCAGCTTTCCAGGGGGCGCGAACACTGAAGCTTTCTTT
TRBD2,TRBJ2-1,TRBV15,few,CATSRDGLAGANEQFF,TGTGCCACCAGCAGAGATGGACTAGCGGGAGCTAATGAGCAGTTCTTC
-,TRBJ2-1,TRBV11-3,-,CASSPRGVGGEYNEQFF,TGTGCCAGCAGCCCCCGCGGAGTTGGCGGCGAGTACAATGAGCAGTTCTTC
TRBD1,TRBJ1-1,TRBV29-1,-,CSGTGVRTEAFF,TGCAGCGGGACAGGGGTAAGGACTGAAGCTTTCTTT
-,TRBJ2-7,TRBV30,large,CAWLGKNDYEQYF,TGTGCCTGGTTGGGGAAAAACGACTACGAGCAGTACTTC
-,TRBJ2-2,TRBV4-1,few,CASSPLVREFNTGELFF,TGCGCCAGCAGCCCGTTGGTGAGGGAGTTTAACACCGGGGAGCTGTTTTTT
-,TRBJ2-7,TRBV11-3,large,CASRSGQNEGEQYF,TGTGCCAGCCGTTCGGGACAAAACGAGGGCGAGCAGTACTTC
TRBD2,TRBJ2-3,TRBV9,large,CASSPNPGLVTDTQYF,TGTGCCAGCAGCCCCAACCCGGGACTAGTCACAGATACGCAGTATTTT
-,TRBJ2-7,TRBV19,few,CASSISVGQNYEQYF,TGTGCCAGTAGTATATCCGTAGGGCAGAACTACGAGCAGTACTTC
-,TRBJ2-3,TRBV6-8,-,CASSYSPGDTQYF,TGTGCCAGCAGTTACTCGCCGGGGGATACGCAGTATTTT
TRBD1,TRBJ2-1,TRBV28,few,CASSFFRGQGGRMNEQFF,TGTGCCAGCAGTTTCTTTCGCGGACAGGGTGGGAGGATGAATGAGCAGTTCTTC
-,TRBJ1-2,TRBV11-3,few,CASSLWRARGYGYTF,TGTGCCAGCAGCCTGTGGAGGGCGCGTGGCTATGGCTACACCTTC